The 26 T cell receptor beta chains presented below share a single source sample, sequenced in a study of T cells in tumors after PD-1 blockade. TCRdb's table, derived via immunoSEQ multiplex PCR, lists solely in-frame clones and lacks some. The table records some 60,000 clones, over 75% of them present only once. Sequencing used PBMCs, obtained before anti-PD-1 treatment. The receptor source for this set is a human donor with basal cell carcinoma.

CDR3 nucleotide sequence: TGTGCCATCAGTGTGAACAGGGGAGGTGGCGAGCAGTACTTC. Encoded protein: CAISVNRGGGEQYF. J is TRBJ2-7 and V is TRBV10-3, with a weak D call TRBD1 (7 bases). The V and J ends lost 4 bases and 6 bases respectively, with 16 bases between them. CDR3 size: 14 residues. Germline CDR1 and CDR2: ENHRY and SYGVKD.

The V and J genes are TRBV7-8 and TRBJ1-1, with TRBD1 identical over 7 bases. CDR1 is SGHVS, CDR2 FQNEAQ, per germline. The V segment lost 1 base and the J segment 7 bases; nucleotides outside the gene matches: 6. The CDR3 runs to 14 residues. As DNA, the CDR3 is TGTGCCAGCAGCTTAGTTCGACAGGGTGGTGAAGCTTTCTTT. Its translation is CASSLVRQGGEAFF.

This chain uses TRBV9 with TRBJ2-1, with 12 nucleotides matching TRBD2. With V trimmed by 4 bases and J by 9 bases, 8 bases remained unmatched. The germline V gene has CDR1 SGDLS and CDR2 YYNGEE. The CDR3 covers 15 residues. As DNA, the CDR3 is TGTGCCAGCAGCACGACTAGCGGGAGCTTGGGTGAGCAGTTCTTC. This gives the protein CASSTTSGSLGEQFF.

The chain combines TRBV6-5 with TRBJ1-1; D may be TRBD1 (5 bases). Trimming stripped 0 bases from V and 5 bases from J, with 16 bases between. The CDR3 is 16 amino acids. Germline V CDR1 and CDR2: MNHEY, SVGAGI. The CDR3 sequence is CASSYSKAGSRTEAFF. DNA for the CDR3: TGTGCCAGCAGTTACTCAAAGGCAGGGAGTCGGACTGAAGCTTTCTTT.

The chain carries TRBV7-9 and TRBJ1-2; D is undetermined. The V end was cut by 3 bases, the J end by 3 bases, with 8 bases between. This CDR3 is 13 amino acids long. The germline gives CDR1 SEHNR, CDR2 FQNEAQ (reference sequence). The CDR3 sequence: CASSFSRDYGYTF. In DNA form, the CDR3 reads TGTGCCAGCAGCTTTTCCCGGGACTATGGCTACACCTTC.

The chain uses TRBV7-2 and TRBJ2-1; no clear D. The CDR3 consists of 15 residues. CDR1 is SGHTA and CDR2 is FQGNSA in the germline V gene. V lost 5 bases, J lost 2 bases, and 13 bases lay in between. In DNA form, the CDR3 reads TGTGCCAGCAGCCTCGACTTGCTTACCTACAATGAGCAGTTCTTC. Encoded protein: CASSLDLLTYNEQFF.

The rearrangement uses TRBV5-1 and TRBJ2-3; TRBD1 matches 8 bases. CDR1 is SGHRS and CDR2 is YFSETQ in the germline V gene. The V segment lost 3 bases and the J segment 6 bases; nucleotides outside the gene matches: 12. The CDR3 is 16 amino acids. The CDR3 DNA reads TGCGCCAGCAGCTCGGAAACACAGACAGGGGAGGATACGCAGTATTTT. Protein product: CASSSETQTGEDTQYF.

The rearrangement joins TRBV5-1 to TRBJ2-1; 8 nucleotides agree with TRBD2. V lost 3 bases to trimming and J lost 7 bases; unmatched junction nucleotides: 6. In germline, CDR1 is SGHRS, CDR2 YFSETQ. This CDR3 spans 14 amino acids. In DNA, the CDR3 is TGCGCCAGCAGCTGGACTAGCCCGGAGAATGAGCAGTTCTTC. Translated: CASSWTSPENEQFF.

J is TRBJ2-7 and V is TRBV18, with D perhaps TRBD1 (6 bases). The V gene's germline CDR1 is KGHSH and CDR2 LQKENI. There are 16 residues in the CDR3. V lost 3 bases, J lost 0 bases, and 15 bases lay in between. The CDR3: CASSPSLRGDSYEQYF. The CDR3 DNA reads TGTGCCAGCTCACCGTCTCTCAGGGGCGACTCCTACGAGCAGTACTTC.

The DNA for the CDR3 is TGTGCCAGCAGTGAGGTCAGCGGGGTCCGGGAGACCCAGTACTTC. Translation: CASSEVSGVRETQYF. The chain combines TRBV6-1 with TRBJ2-5, with 7 bases identical to TRBD2. The J segment lost 5 bases and the V segment lost 3 bases, leaving 9 bases of the junction unmatched. The V gene's germline CDR1 is MNHNS and CDR2 SASEGT. The CDR3 has 15 amino acids.

V gene TRBV3-1 (or the pseudogene TRBV3-2) combines with J gene TRBJ2-5, with 7 bases aligning to TRBD2. The CDR3 has 17 residues. Germline V gives CDR1 LGHDT, CDR2 YNNKEL (reference sequence). V shed 0 bases, J shed 6 bases, and the junction held 13 bases outside the gene matches. In DNA form, the CDR3 reads TGTGCCAGCAGCCAAGAAGAGTCGGCTAGCGGCTTGAAGACCCAGTACTTC. Its translation: CASSQEESASGLKTQYF.

V usage is TRBV6-4 and J usage is TRBJ2-3; tentatively, D is TRBD2 (6 bases). CDR1 and CDR2 from the germline V gene are MRHNA and SNTAGT. Trimming removed 2 bases from V and 8 bases from J, with 11 bases in between. The CDR3 length is 13 residues. The CDR3 spells CASSDRGEGTQYF. CDR3 sequence (DNA): TGTGCCAGCAGTGACCGCGGGGAAGGTACGCAGTATTTT.

The chain employs TRBV5-1 and TRBJ2-3, with 7 nucleotides matching TRBD2. Losses at the gene ends were 0 bases for V and 2 bases for J; bases not matched to a gene: 3. Germline V lookup: CDR1 SGHRS, CDR2 YFSETQ. The CDR3 is 15 residues long. In DNA, the CDR3 is TGCGCCAGCAGCTTGGGGGCGGGAGTCACAGATACGCAGTATTTT. Its protein product is CASSLGAGVTDTQYF.

This clone was recorded only once. The V gene is TRBV19, the J gene TRBJ1-1; tentatively, D is TRBD1 (6 bases). Trimming cost V 5 bases and J 3 bases, with 13 bases left between them. Per the germline V gene, CDR1 is LNHDA and CDR2 is SQIVND (reference sequence). This CDR3 comprises 14 residues. The CDR3 here is CASSFQAGDTEAFF. The CDR3 DNA reads TGTGCCAGTAGTTTCCAGGCAGGGGACACTGAAGCTTTCTTT.

This clone was counted between two and nine times. The V and J genes are TRBV2 and TRBJ2-7; D may match TRBD1 or TRBD2 (6 bases each). This CDR3 contains 14 residues. V dropped 7 bases and J dropped 6 bases, with 19 bases sitting between them. Germline V CDR1 and CDR2: SNHLY, FYNNEI. This chain's CDR3 is CASILGGRVGEQYF. The CDR3 DNA sequence: TGTGCCAGCATCCTCGGGGGCAGGGTGGGCGAGCAGTACTTC. Drawing the rest from reference TRBV2 and TRBJ2-7, the complete variable domain is EPEVTQTPSHQVTQMGQEVILRCVPISNHLYFYWYRQILGQKVEFLVSFYNNEISEKSEIFDDQFSVERPDGSNFTLKIRSTKLEDSAMYFCASILGGRVGEQYFGPGTRLTVT.

This CDR3 reads CASYGTGRRSLALHF. The CDR3 nucleotides are TGTGCCTCCTACGGTACGGGACGCAGATCTTTGGCCCTCCACTTT. The V and J genes are TRBV30 and TRBJ1-6, with a possible D match to TRBD1 (5 bases). The CDR3 spans 15 residues. Trimming pared 7 bases from V and 14 bases from J, leaving 27 bases between. Per germline, CDR1 GTSNPN and CDR2 SVGIG (reference sequence).

This clone was seen more than once but under ten times. The gene calls are TRBV21-1 and TRBJ2-3. TRBV21-1 constitutes a pseudogene. This CDR3 spans 14 amino acids. CDR3 DNA sequence: TGTGCCAGCAGCCAAGGGGCGGACGCGGATACGCAGTATTTT. Translation: CASSQGADADTQYF.

The rearrangement uses TRBV21-1 and TRBJ1-1. TRBV21-1 is a documented pseudogene. The CDR3 is 14 amino acids. The CDR3 region is CASSKTRVETEAFF. CDR3 bases: TGTGCCAGCAGCAAAACGAGGGTGGAGACTGAAGCTTTCTTT.

In its sample, this clone is medium-sized. The chain carries TRBV6-2 or TRBV6-3 and TRBJ1-5, with TRBD1 as a possible D gene (5 bases). The CDR3 is 14 amino acids. Germline lookup yields CDR1 MNHEY and CDR2 SVGEGT. The V end lost 0 bases, the J end lost 4 bases, and 7 bases lay between the germline ends. The CDR3 DNA reads as TGTGCCAGCAGTTACTCGACAGAGAATCAGCCCCAGCATTTT. Its translation is CASSYSTENQPQHF.

The CDR3 spells CASSHQGGDPGYTF. The DNA for the CDR3 is TGTGCCAGCAGCCATCAGGGGGGCGACCCTGGCTACACCTTC. This rearrangement joins TRBV3-1 (or the pseudogene TRBV3-2) to TRBJ1-2; 7 bases line up with TRBD1. Germline lookup yields CDR1 LGHDT and CDR2 YNNKEL (reference sequence). The CDR3 has 14 amino acids. Trimming at V came to 3 bases and at J to 7 bases, leaving 8 bases not matched to a gene.

The chain recombines TRBV5-4 with TRBJ2-7, with 8 bases fitting TRBD1. J gave up 3 bases and V 4 bases, and 6 bases lay outside the gene matches. Germline-derived CDR1 and CDR2 are SGHNT and YYREEE (reference sequence). This CDR3 is built from 14 residues. The CDR3 loop reads CASSQQGAVYEQYF. The DNA for the CDR3 is TGTGCCAGCAGCCAGCAGGGGGCCGTCTACGAGCAGTACTTC.

This clone was picked up a small number of times. The rearrangement joins TRBV15 to TRBJ2-4, with a weak D call TRBD2 (6 bases). The ends were cut back, 0 bases at V and 3 bases at J, with 6 bases in the middle. Germline V CDR1 and CDR2: LNHNV, YYDKDF (reference sequence). There are 14 residues in the CDR3. CDR3: CATSREGGKNIQYF. The CDR3 nucleotides read TGTGCCACCAGCAGAGAGGGGGGCAAAAACATTCAGTACTTC.

The rearrangement uses TRBV5-1 and TRBJ1-1; D gene uncertain. V lost 6 bases, J lost 3 bases, and 12 bases lay in between. CDR3 length: 13 residues. The germline gives CDR1 SGHRS, CDR2 YFSETQ. The CDR3 spells CASKIGSDTEAFF. The CDR3 DNA sequence: TGCGCCAGCAAAATCGGGTCTGACACTGAAGCTTTCTTT.

This clone was recorded a few times. The J gene is TRBJ1-2, the V gene TRBV7-9, with 7 bases matching TRBD1. The CDR3 totals 12 residues. J lost 8 bases, V lost 3 bases, and 3 bases had no gene match. Germline CDR1 is SEHNR and CDR2 is FQNEAQ (reference sequence). CDR3 protein: CASSFQGGGYTF. CDR3 nucleotides: TGTGCCAGCAGCTTCCAGGGGGGCGGCTACACCTTC.

The J gene is TRBJ1-2, the V gene TRBV29-1, with D possibly being TRBD1 (5 bases). Germline-derived CDR1 and CDR2 are SQVTM and ANQGSEA. V lost 6 bases and J lost 4, with 12 bases in between. The CDR3 is 12 residues long. The CDR3 here is CSVPLGGYGYTF. The CDR3 nucleotides read TGCAGCGTACCCCTTGGGGGCTATGGCTACACCTTC.

V usage is TRBV5-6 and J usage is TRBJ1-2; D may be TRBD1 (5 bases). The ends were cut back, 3 bases at V and 4 bases at J, with 16 bases in the middle. CDR1 and CDR2 (germline): SGHDT, YYEEEE. The CDR3 totals 15 residues. CDR3 DNA sequence: TGTGCCAGCAGCTCATCACAGGTTGCGACCTATGGCTACACCTTC. It is translated as CASSSSQVATYGYTF.